The entry below gives a single T cell receptor (beta chain) sequence along with its context. The data belong to a study of cytomegalovirus exposure and HLA in healthy donors. The primer mix had 60 Vbeta and 13 Jbeta primers. The repertoire was sequenced with immunoSEQ multiplex PCR; TCRdb's copy has only in-frame clones and lacks some. The top ten clones hold 0.08% to 0.1% of a sample with 150,000 to 200,000 clones, about 79% of them seen once. Sequenced: PBMCs. This clonotype originated in a boy aged 2-9 years in good health and CMV-seronegative.

CDR3 coding DNA: TGTGCCAGCAGTTACTCGACCTCGGCGGAAGAGACCCAGTACTTC. This encodes CASSYSTSAEETQYF. The V call is TRBV6-5, the J call TRBJ2-5; D is ambiguous. The CDR3 spans 15 residues. Germline V gives CDR1 MNHEY, CDR2 SVGAGI. The ends were cut back, 0 bases at V and 3 bases at J, with 11 bases in the middle.